The 13 T cell receptor beta chains in this list originate from one sample, sequenced in a study of CD8+CD57+ T cells in acquired aplastic anemia. Genomic DNA, the template, was used for profiling of the TCR beta VDJ and CDR3. A single record per CDR3 protein comes from TCRdb applying MiXCR to the reads. This sample has hundreds of thousands of distinct CDR3 sequences; approximately 45% occur once, and the top ten carry less than 9%. The authors sequenced patients whose flow cytometry had shown CD8+CD57+ cell expansion. What was sequenced was sorted CD4+, CD8+, or CD8+CD57+ T cells (not recorded which) from PBMCs. All receptors come from a human donor with aplastic anemia.

This clonotype was seen more than once but under ten times. The chain has TRBV3-1 and TRBJ2-1, with 10 bases matching TRBD2. Per the germline V gene, CDR1 is LGHDT and CDR2 is YNNKEL (reference sequence). V dropped 5 bases and J dropped 9; count of bases not matched to a gene: 7. The CDR3 runs to 14 residues. The CDR3 DNA is TGTGCCAGCAGCACCGGGACTAGCGTCACTGAGCAGTTCTTC. It codes for CASSTGTSVTEQFF.

The chain is built from TRBV20-1 and TRBJ2-7, with 13 nucleotides matching TRBD2. This CDR3 is 16 amino acids long. V shed 0 bases and J 4 bases; nucleotides not matched to a gene: 6. The V gene's germline CDR1 is DFQATT and CDR2 SNEGSKA (reference sequence). The CDR3 sequence: CSARDPSTSGRYEQYF. As DNA, the CDR3 is TGCAGTGCTAGAGACCCCTCGACTAGCGGGAGGTACGAGCAGTACTTC.

This clonotype was detected only a few times. The chain links TRBV2 to TRBJ2-1; the D gene is possibly TRBD2 (5 bases). There are 16 residues in the CDR3. V was trimmed by 5 bases and J by 1 base, leaving 15 bases between them. CDR1 is SNHLY, CDR2 FYNNEI, per germline. Written as DNA, the CDR3 is TGTGCCAGCAGTTACGACCTAGCTGAGTCCTACAATGAGCAGTTCTTC. Translated: CASSYDLAESYNEQFF.

This clonotype was counted many times. The chain links TRBV28 to TRBJ2-7; possible D gene TRBD2, 5 bases. This CDR3 spans 13 amino acids. Trimming pared 6 bases from V and 6 bases from J, leaving 15 bases between. Germline CDR1 reads MDHEN; CDR2 reads SYDVKM. DNA of the CDR3: TGTGCCAGCAGCCCGGCCGGGGTAGGCGAGCAGTACTTC. This translates into CASSPAGVGEQYF.

This clonotype has a handful of counts. The chain couples TRBV27 to TRBJ2-1, with a weak D call TRBD1 (5 bases). Germline CDR1 is MNHEY and CDR2 is SMNVEV (reference sequence). The CDR3 sequence is 12 residues long. Deletions cut 3 bases from V and 8 bases from J, with 8 bases between. In nucleotides, the CDR3 is TGTGCCAGCAGTTTCAGGGCCCATGAGCAGTTCTTC. This codes for CASSFRAHEQFF.

J is TRBJ2-5 and V is TRBV10-2; D ambiguous. The germline V gene has CDR1 WSHSY and CDR2 SAAADI. CDR3 length: 13 amino acids. The V and J ends lost 8 bases and 3 bases respectively, with 13 bases between them. The CDR3 region has the DNA TGCGCCAGCGCCGGCCTCAGAGAAGAGACCCAGTACTTC. Amino acid sequence: CASAGLREETQYF.

On this clonotype: A read error may account for a junction end that differs from germline. The rearrangement links TRBV10-3 to TRBJ2-7; 10 bases align to TRBD2. In germline, CDR1 is ENHRY, CDR2 SYGVKD. This CDR3 contains 16 residues. CDR3 nucleotide sequence: TGCGCCATCAGTGAGGGGACTAGCGAGACTAGGTACGAGCAGTACTTC. Translation gives CAISEGTSETRYEQYF.

This chain uses TRBV7-2 with TRBJ2-3; 9 nucleotides align to TRBD2. The CDR3 has 15 amino acids. Trimming took 2 bases from V and 5 from J; bases not matched to a gene: 5. Germline V gene lookup returns CDR1 SGHTA and CDR2 FQGNSA. The CDR3 DNA is TGTGCCAGCAGCTTACAGCGGGGGGATGTAGATACGCAGTATTTT. Translating gives CASSLQRGDVDTQYF.

This clonotype was recorded at least ten times. This sequence joins TRBV29-1 and TRBJ2-7; either TRBD1 or TRBD2 may fit D (5 bases each). This CDR3 is built from 13 residues. Germline assignment: CDR1 SQVTM and CDR2 ANQGSEA. The V end was cut by 6 bases, the J end by 5 bases, with 17 bases between. The CDR3 nucleotides read TGCAGCGTAGACCGGGACGATCGCAACGAGCAGTACTTC. This encodes CSVDRDDRNEQYF.

This clonotype was found many times. This sequence joins TRBV7-9 and TRBJ1-1; D is possibly TRBD1 (5 bases). Germline CDR1 and CDR2: SEHNR and FQNEAQ (reference sequence). The CDR3 sequence is 12 residues long. The V end was cut by 5 bases, the J end by 6 bases, with 10 bases between. The CDR3 bases are TGTGCCAGCAGCCCTGGGGCTCCTGAAGCTTTCTTT. Translating it yields CASSPGAPEAFF. Full variable domain (missing parts from reference TRBV7-9 and TRBJ1-1): DTGVSQNPRHKITKRGQNVTFRCDPISEHNRLYWYRQTLGQGPEFLTYFQNEAQLEKSRLLSDRFSAERPKGSFSTLEIQRTEQGDSAMYLCASSPGAPEAFFGQGTRLTVV.

The chain couples TRBV2 to TRBJ2-5, with 13 nucleotides matching TRBD2. Losses at the gene ends were 5 bases for V and 2 bases for J; bases not matched to a gene: 2. The CDR3 length is 15 residues. Germline V gives CDR1 SNHLY, CDR2 FYNNEI. The CDR3 DNA sequence: TGTGCCAGCAGTAAACTAGCGGGAGGGCAAGAGACCCAGTACTTC. Protein: CASSKLAGGQETQYF.

The chain recombines TRBV2 with TRBJ1-1; possibly TRBD1 for D (6 bases). The CDR3 length is 15 residues. With 3 bases removed from V and 2 bases from J, the gap between germline ends came to 13 bases. Germline V gene lookup returns CDR1 SNHLY and CDR2 FYNNEI. As DNA, the CDR3 is TGTGCCAGCAGTGAGAGGCAGGGGTTTAACACTGAAGCTTTCTTT. This gives the protein CASSERQGFNTEAFF.

The V gene is TRBV6-5, the J gene TRBJ2-7; D possibly corresponds to TRBD1 (6 bases). The V gene lost 5 bases and the J gene lost 2 bases, with 19 bases spanning the gap. Germline V gives CDR1 MNHEY, CDR2 SVGAGI. The CDR3 contains 16 residues. The CDR3 DNA is TGTGCCAGCAGTGGCGGACAGACTTTCTTTCCCTACGAGCAGTACTTC. It codes for CASSGGQTFFPYEQYF.